One T cell receptor beta chain is described in this entry. This clonotype was seen only a few times. The target of this receptor is not known. No base quality information exists; no much larger clone differs at one position. The sample belongs to a study of Graves' ophthalmopathy and Graves' hyperthyroidism listed by TCRdb under 2018. In terms of the full investigation: Peripheral blood samples were taken at the time of initial diagnosis, before any treatment was given. Following sample collection, hyperthyroidism patients were given methimazole at a starting dose of 30 mg daily, and ophthalmopathy patients were given high-dose intravenous methylprednisolone. TCR beta repertoire signatures were used to distinguish Graves' ophthalmopathy from Graves' hyperthyroidism and to predict progression to ophthalmopathy. In total, some 140 blood samples were TCR-sequenced: some 40 ophthalmopathy, approximately 75 hyperthyroidism and some 17 hyperthyroidism-to-ophthalmopathy patients. A discovery set of 95 to 100 patients (approximately 45 ophthalmopathy, 57 stable hyperthyroidism) was enrolled to explore V-J signatures distinguishing ophthalmopathy from hyperthyroidism. The roughly 91 discovery patients were randomly divided into training and test sets at a 7:3 ratio. In roughly 6 hyperthyroidism patients, T-cell repertoires of thyroid tissue and blood were compared. For independent validation, a separate cohort was made up of about 18 hyperthyroidism patients plus 17 patients who later progressed from hyperthyroidism to ophthalmopathy.

Overall study results and their limits: In cross-validation, the 13-signature model distinguished ophthalmopathy from stable hyperthyroidism with approximately 88% sensitivity and about 81% specificity, and in the test set the corresponding values were roughly 80% and 76%. No statistical method was used to predetermine the sample size, and group allocation was not hidden from the investigators. Among expanded thyroid clonotypes with frequency above 0.001, most also showed up in blood, which suggests that blood repertoires may reflect the thyroid immune response. In validation, the model predicted ophthalmopathy progression with about 64% sensitivity and 72% to 80% specificity; about a dozen predicted patients were CT-confirmed with GO in a median of 6.5 months.

A patient counted as having stable hyperthyroidism if there was no progression to ophthalmopathy within 18 months of follow-up. Patients with hyperthyroidism were aged 18 to 65 years, had been newly diagnosed, and had a disease duration of less than 2 months. Patients with other autoimmune diseases, uncontrolled infections, pregnancy or lactation were excluded. Clinical symptoms, serum thyroxine, TRAb, thyroid ultrasound and orbital computed tomography formed the basis of the diagnosis. Using Ficoll-Paque density gradient centrifugation, PBMCs were isolated from less than 11 ml of fresh peripheral blood. Total RNA was extracted with Trizol reagent and quality-checked on an Agilent 2100 Bioanalyzer. TCR beta CDR3 regions were amplified from RNA transcripts for repertoire sequencing. HTBI primers and the Qiagen OneStep RT-PCR kit were used in a first-round RT-PCR, which was followed by a second-round multiplex PCR, size selection and purification. Libraries were sequenced on an Illumina HiSeq2000 using paired-end 100 bp reads. As for the original processing: Reads were processed with SOAPnuke, discarding reads with adapters, uncalled bases, mean Phred below 15, or no exact constant-primer or identifier match. High-quality paired reads were merged with COPE v1.2.5. Unique nucleotide sequences were defined as clonotypes and aligned to IMGT TRB V, D and J references using MiTCR v1.1. Only V-J combinations with frequency above 0.0001 were analysed, covering more than 99% of repertoires. For each V-J combination, a TCR clonal expansion and chaos score was defined as the ratio of F50 clonal expansion to chaos observed in the TCRdist matrix. Welch's t-statistics and random forest were used to reduce features to about a dozen V-J combinations, which were fed into a naive Bayes classifier. Thyroid-blood repertoire similarity was quantified with the Morisita-Horn index. In-frame beta chains were kept once TCRdb had trimmed the public reads at Q25 with fastp and called clones with MiXCR. CDR3 protein sequences are deduplicated, and each keeps its most common genes and DNA. TCRdb's processing, not the authors', yielded these V and J calls. For this sample the table gives about 400,000 distinct CDR3 sequences, of which about 21% were detected only once. More than 2.5% of the sample is held by the ten biggest clonotypes.

The CDR3 runs 15 residues from the cysteine to the phenylalanine. This entry keeps only the CDR3 DNA: 45 bases, framed from base 1. CDR1 and CDR2 are drawn from the germline V gene: KGHDR, SFDVKD. Trimming accounts for 5 bases at V and 0 bases at J, while the number of junction bases matched to no gene is 3. The sequence is built from TRBV24-1 and TRBJ2-3, with TRBD1 identical over 8 junction bases. The receptor was isolated from a woman aged 18-29 years with stable Graves' hyperthyroidism. Donor details come from another sample of the same person, matched by shared clones. Specimen: peripheral blood. The sequenced DNA: TGTGCCACCAGTGGGTGGACAGGGAGCACAGATACGCAGTATTTT. The resulting protein is CATSGWTGSTDTQYF.